This TCR beta chain was sequenced during a study of blood T cell repertoires in COVID-19. Per the study methods: It was from reference gene primer amplification that nucleated cell counts were estimated. Clones were sequenced by immunoSEQ multiplex PCR, and TCRdb holds only the in-frame ones, with some missing. V, J and clone size derive from that table, while D and trimming were established from the DNA sequence. The profile covers approximately 150,000 clones, with roughly 84% appearing a single time and roughly 5% taken by the ten largest. V was clipped by 2 bases and J by 8 bases, with 4 bases between them. CDR1 and CDR2 (germline): MNHEY, SMNVEV (reference sequence). The CDR3 is made up of 12 amino acids.

The sequencing sample was made of PBMCs or T cells enriched from blood (not recorded which). This TCR was recovered from a man between 70 and 80 years old who had been exposed to COVID-19. The chain combines TRBV27 with TRBJ1-6; D ambiguous. The CDR3 region has the DNA TGTGCCAGCAGTTTAGAGCATTCACCCCTCCACTTT. As protein: CASSLEHSPLHF.